This T cell receptor (beta chain) is from a study of technical replicates of blood from several donors. Sequencing used immunoSEQ multiplex PCR; TCRdb keeps in-frame clones, though not all of them. The sample includes some 87,000 clones, 85% to 95% of them seen just once. The material sequenced was T cells isolated from PBMCs. The sequence was obtained from a human donor in good health.

CDR3 sequence (DNA): TGCGCCAGCAGCTTGGGAATGCACTTTGTTCGGGGACAGGGCGGCGGCTACACCTTC. Its translation: CASSLGMHFVRGQGGGYTF. This chain uses TRBV5-1 with TRBJ1-2, with 9 positions matching TRBD1. Germline V lookup: CDR1 SGHRS, CDR2 YFSETQ. The CDR3 runs to 19 residues. The J segment lost 8 bases and the V segment lost 0 bases, leaving 20 bases of the junction unmatched.